These 2 T cell receptor beta chains were sequenced from one sample in a study of blood T cell repertoires in COVID-19 (dated by TCRdb to 2019 to 2021). The library came from the immunoSEQ multiplex PCR assay. Drawn from immuneACCESS, this table holds only the in-frame rearrangements with V and J called that TCRdb kept. Clones are partly lost; checked studies trace under half to an unresolved V gene and leave the rest unexplained. The sample table records fewer than 75,000 clones; roughly nine tenths of these occur just once. Around 9% of the sample belongs to the ten largest clones. The source material was peripheral blood. The source of these receptors is a man at least 80 years old with acute or convalescent COVID-19.

The chain combines TRBV6-5 with TRBJ1-5, with 7 bases aligning to TRBD1. J lost 3 bases, V lost 0 bases, and 2 bases had no gene match. The CDR3 runs to 15 residues. Germline V gives CDR1 MNHEY, CDR2 SVGAGI. The CDR3 DNA sequence: TGTGCCAGCAGTTACTCCAGGGGGTCCAATCAGCCCCAGCATTTT. Translated, it gives CASSYSRGSNQPQHF.

V and J are TRBV6-5 and TRBJ2-7; TRBD1 aligns across 8 bases. The CDR3 runs 14 residues. Germline trimming cut 4 bases from V and 3 bases from J; bases unmatched to any gene: 5. Germline values: CDR1 MNHEY, CDR2 SVGAGI. The CDR3 sequence: CASSSGQELYEQYF. The CDR3 bases are TGTGCCAGCAGTTCGGGACAGGAACTCTACGAGCAGTACTTC.